Following are 4 T cell receptor beta chains from one sample sequenced in a study of T-cell memory formation after mild COVID-19. TCRdb analysed the 5' RACE reads with MiXCR anew, one entry per CDR3 protein. The data hold about 600,000 distinct CDR3 sequences, with about a fifth observed a single time. The material sequenced was PBMCs or a T cell subset sorted from them (not recorded which). The receptor set was obtained from an adult woman who had mild COVID-19 (a few samples of this study predate the infection). Cell type and time point are not known.

The V gene is TRBV7-2, the J gene TRBJ2-5, with D maybe TRBD2 (7 bases). The CDR3 contains 14 residues. With 1 base removed from V and 6 bases from J, the gap between germline ends came to 12 bases. Germline V lookup: CDR1 SGHTA, CDR2 FQGNSA. The CDR3 sequence is CASSLEGGRKTQYF. Written as DNA, the CDR3 is TGTGCCAGCAGCTTAGAGGGGGGGCGGAAGACCCAGTACTTC.

The rearrangement uses TRBV6-5 and TRBJ2-7; weak D call: TRBD2 (5 bases). Germline assignment: CDR1 MNHEY and CDR2 SVGAGI. This CDR3 contains 13 residues. Trimming left V 2 bases short and J 6 bases short, with 11 bases between. The CDR3 loop reads CASSYEGRSEQYF. The CDR3 coding sequence is TGTGCCAGCAGTTACGAGGGAAGAAGCGAGCAGTACTTC.

The chain has TRBV6-5 and TRBJ2-1; weak D call: TRBD2 (5 bases). The CDR3 contains 13 residues. V was trimmed by 0 bases and J by 12 bases, leaving 12 bases between them. The V gene's germline CDR1 is MNHEY and CDR2 SVGAGI. In nucleotides, the CDR3 is TGTGCCAGCAGTTACTCCGGTTCAGGAGGGCAGTTCTTC. As protein: CASSYSGSGGQFF.

This clonotype was found a few times. The DNA of the CDR3 is TGCAGCGCCGGGAAAGGGGCGGGAGAGACCCAGTACTTC. Residues: CSAGKGAGETQYF. This chain connects TRBV29-1 to TRBJ2-5; D could derive from TRBD1 or TRBD2 (5 bases each). V was trimmed by 7 bases and J by 4 bases, leaving 16 bases between them. Germline CDR1 and CDR2: SQVTM and ANQGSEA. The CDR3 loop spans 13 amino acids.